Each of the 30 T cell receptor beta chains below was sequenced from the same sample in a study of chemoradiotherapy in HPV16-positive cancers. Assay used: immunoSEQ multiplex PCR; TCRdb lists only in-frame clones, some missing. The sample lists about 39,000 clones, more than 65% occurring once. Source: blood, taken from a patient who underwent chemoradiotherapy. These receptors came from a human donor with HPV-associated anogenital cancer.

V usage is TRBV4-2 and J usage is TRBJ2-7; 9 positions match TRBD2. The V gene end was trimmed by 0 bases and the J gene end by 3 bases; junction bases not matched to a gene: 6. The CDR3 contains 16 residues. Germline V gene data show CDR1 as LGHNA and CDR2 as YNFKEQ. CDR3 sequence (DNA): TGTGCCAGCAGCCAAGATGATCTAGCGGGGTTCTACGAGCAGTACTTC. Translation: CASSQDDLAGFYEQYF.

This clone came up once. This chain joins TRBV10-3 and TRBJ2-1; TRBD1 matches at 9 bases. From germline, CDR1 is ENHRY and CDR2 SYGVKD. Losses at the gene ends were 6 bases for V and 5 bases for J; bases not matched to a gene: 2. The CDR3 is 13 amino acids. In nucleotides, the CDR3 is TGTGCCATCAGACAGGGGGCTGACAATGAGCAGTTCTTC. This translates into CAIRQGADNEQFF.

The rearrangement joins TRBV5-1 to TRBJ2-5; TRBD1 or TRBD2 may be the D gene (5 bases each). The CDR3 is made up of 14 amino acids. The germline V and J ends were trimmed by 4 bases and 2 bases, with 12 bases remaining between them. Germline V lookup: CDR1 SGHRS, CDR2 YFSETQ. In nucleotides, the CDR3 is TGCGCCAGCAGCCAAGGGACGGTACAAGAGACCCAGTACTTC. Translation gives CASSQGTVQETQYF. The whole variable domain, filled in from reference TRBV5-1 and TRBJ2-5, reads KAGVTQTPRYLIKTRGQQVTLSCSPISGHRSVSWYQQTPGQGLQFLFEYFSETQRNKGNFPGRFSGRQFSNSRSEMNVSTLELGDSALYLCASSQGTVQETQYFGPGTRLLVL.

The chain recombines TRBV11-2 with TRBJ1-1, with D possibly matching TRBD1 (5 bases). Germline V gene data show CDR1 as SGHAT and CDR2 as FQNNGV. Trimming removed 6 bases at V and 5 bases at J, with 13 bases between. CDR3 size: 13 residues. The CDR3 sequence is CASSIGGRTEAFF. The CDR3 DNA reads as TGTGCCAGCAGTATTGGGGGTAGGACTGAAGCTTTCTTT.

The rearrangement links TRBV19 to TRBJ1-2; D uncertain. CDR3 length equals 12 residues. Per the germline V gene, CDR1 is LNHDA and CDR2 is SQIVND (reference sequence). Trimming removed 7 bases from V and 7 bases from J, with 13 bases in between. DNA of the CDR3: TGTGCCAGTATCAAAGCCCGGGCTGGCTACACCTTC. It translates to CASIKARAGYTF.

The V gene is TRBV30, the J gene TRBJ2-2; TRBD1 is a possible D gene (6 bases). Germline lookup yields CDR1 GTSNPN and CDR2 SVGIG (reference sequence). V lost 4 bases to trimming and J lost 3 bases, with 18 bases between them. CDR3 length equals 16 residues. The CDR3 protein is CAWKSRKGQYTGELFF. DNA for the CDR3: TGTGCCTGGAAAAGCCGTAAAGGACAGTACACCGGGGAGCTGTTTTTT.

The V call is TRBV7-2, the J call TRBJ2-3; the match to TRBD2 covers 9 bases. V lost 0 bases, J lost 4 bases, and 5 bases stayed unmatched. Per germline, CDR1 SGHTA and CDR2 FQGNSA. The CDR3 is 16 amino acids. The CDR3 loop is CASSLAAGGPPDTQYF. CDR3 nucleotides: TGTGCCAGCAGCTTAGCGGCGGGGGGGCCCCCAGATACGCAGTATTTT.

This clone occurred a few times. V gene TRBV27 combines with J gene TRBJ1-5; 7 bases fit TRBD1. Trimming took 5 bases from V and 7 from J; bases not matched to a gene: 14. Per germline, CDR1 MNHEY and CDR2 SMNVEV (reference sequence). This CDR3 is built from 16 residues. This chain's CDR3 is CASSPQRQGGFQPQHF. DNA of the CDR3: TGTGCCAGCAGTCCGCAAAGACAGGGAGGTTTCCAGCCCCAGCATTTT.

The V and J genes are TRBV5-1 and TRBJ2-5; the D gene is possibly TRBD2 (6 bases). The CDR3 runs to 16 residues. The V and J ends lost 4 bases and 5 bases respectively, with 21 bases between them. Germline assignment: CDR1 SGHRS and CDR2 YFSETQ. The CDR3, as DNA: TGCGCCAGCAGCCCCGTCCCGGGAGACCTTGGGGAGACCCAGTACTTC. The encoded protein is CASSPVPGDLGETQYF.

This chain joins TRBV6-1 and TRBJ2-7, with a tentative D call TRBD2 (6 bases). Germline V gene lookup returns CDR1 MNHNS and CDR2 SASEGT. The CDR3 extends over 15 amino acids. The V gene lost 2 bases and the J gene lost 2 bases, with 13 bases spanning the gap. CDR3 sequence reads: CASSEMAGSAYEQYF. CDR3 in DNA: TGTGCCAGCAGTGAAATGGCGGGGAGTGCCTACGAGCAGTACTTC.

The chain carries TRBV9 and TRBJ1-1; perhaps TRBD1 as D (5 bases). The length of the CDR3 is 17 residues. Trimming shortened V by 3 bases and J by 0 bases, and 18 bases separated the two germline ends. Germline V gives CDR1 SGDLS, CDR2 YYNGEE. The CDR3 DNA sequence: TGTGCCAGCAGCGAGGGGCCGCAGACAGTCATGAACACTGAAGCTTTCTTT. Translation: CASSEGPQTVMNTEAFF.

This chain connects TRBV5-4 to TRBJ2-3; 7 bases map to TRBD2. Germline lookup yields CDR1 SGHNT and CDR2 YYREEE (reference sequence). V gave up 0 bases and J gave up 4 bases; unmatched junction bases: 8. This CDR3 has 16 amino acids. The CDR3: CASSLVSGGGADTQYF. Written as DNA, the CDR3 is TGTGCCAGCAGCTTGGTCTCGGGGGGAGGGGCAGATACGCAGTATTTT.

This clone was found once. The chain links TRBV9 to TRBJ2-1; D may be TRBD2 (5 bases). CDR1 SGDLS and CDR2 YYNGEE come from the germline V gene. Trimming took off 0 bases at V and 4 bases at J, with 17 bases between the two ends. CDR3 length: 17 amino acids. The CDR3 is CASSVATGSTSYNEQFF. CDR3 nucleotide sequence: TGTGCCAGCAGCGTAGCTACGGGGAGCACCTCTTACAATGAGCAGTTCTTC.

CDR3 DNA: TGTGCCAGCAGCCCTGCCCTTAGCGGGGGGGCCGTGAGAGTAACAGATACGCAGTATTTT. Translating it yields CASSPALSGGAVRVTDTQYF. V and J are TRBV9 and TRBJ2-3; 11 positions match TRBD2. Per the germline V gene, CDR1 is SGDLS and CDR2 is YYNGEE. This CDR3 region has 20 residues. Germline trimming cut 4 bases from V and 3 bases from J; bases unmatched to any gene: 19.

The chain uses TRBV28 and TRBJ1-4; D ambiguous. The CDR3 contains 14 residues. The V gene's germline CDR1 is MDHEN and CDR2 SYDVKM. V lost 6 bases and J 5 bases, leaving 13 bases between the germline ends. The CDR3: CASSTWVPNEKLFF. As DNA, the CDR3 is TGTGCCAGCAGCACCTGGGTCCCCAATGAAAAACTGTTTTTT.

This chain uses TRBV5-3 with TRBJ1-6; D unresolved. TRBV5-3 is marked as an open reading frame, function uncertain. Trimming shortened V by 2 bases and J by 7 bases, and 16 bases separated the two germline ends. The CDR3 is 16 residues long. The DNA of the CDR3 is TGTGCCAGAAGCTTTGTAGCCCCCGAGGGCAATTCACCCCTCCACTTT. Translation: CARSFVAPEGNSPLHF.

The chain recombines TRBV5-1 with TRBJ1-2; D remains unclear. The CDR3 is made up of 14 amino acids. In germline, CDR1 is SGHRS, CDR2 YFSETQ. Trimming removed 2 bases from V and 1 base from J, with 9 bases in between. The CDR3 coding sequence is TGCGCCAGCAGCTTACAATTTGGTAACTATGGCTACACCTTC. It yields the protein CASSLQFGNYGYTF.

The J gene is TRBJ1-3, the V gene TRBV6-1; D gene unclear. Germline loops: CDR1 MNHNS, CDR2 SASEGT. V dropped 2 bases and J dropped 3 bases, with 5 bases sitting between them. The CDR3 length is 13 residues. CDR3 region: CASSENSGNTIYF. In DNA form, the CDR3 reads TGTGCCAGCAGTGAAAACAGTGGAAACACCATATATTTT.

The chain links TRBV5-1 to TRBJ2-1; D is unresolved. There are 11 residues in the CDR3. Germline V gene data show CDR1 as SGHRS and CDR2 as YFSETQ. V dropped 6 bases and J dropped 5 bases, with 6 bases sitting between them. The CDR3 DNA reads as TGCGCCAGCACAGTAGACAATGAGCAGTTCTTC. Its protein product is CASTVDNEQFF.

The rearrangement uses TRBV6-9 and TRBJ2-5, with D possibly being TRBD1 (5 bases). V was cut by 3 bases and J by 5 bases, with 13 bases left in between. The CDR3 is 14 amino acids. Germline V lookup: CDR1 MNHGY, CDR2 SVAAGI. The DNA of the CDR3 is TGTGCCAGCAGTTACGGGCAGGGTATGGAGACCCAGTACTTC. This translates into CASSYGQGMETQYF.

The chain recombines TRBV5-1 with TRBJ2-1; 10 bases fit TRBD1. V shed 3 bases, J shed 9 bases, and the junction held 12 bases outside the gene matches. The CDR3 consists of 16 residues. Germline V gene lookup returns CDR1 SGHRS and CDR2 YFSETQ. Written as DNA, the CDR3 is TGCGCCAGCAGCTCAGGTGACAGGGGGCGAGGTGGTGAGCAGTTCTTC. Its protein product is CASSSGDRGRGGEQFF.

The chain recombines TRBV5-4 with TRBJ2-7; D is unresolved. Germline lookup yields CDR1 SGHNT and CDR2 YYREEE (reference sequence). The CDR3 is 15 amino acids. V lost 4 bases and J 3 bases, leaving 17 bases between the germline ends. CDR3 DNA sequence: TGTGCCAGCAGCCCTGCTCCAGAAACGATCTACGAGCAGTACTTC. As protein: CASSPAPETIYEQYF.

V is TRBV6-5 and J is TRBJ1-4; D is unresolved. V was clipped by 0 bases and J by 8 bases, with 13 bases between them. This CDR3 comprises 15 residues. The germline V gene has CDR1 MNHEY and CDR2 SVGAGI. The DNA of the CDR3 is TGTGCCAGCAGTTACTCCGGGTTAAGGGAAGAAAAACTGTTTTTT. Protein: CASSYSGLREEKLFF.

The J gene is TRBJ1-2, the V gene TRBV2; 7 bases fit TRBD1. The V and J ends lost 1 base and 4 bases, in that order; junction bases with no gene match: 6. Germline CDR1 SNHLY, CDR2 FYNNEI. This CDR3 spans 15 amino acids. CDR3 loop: CASSEGQGGVYGYTF. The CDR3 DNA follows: TGTGCCAGCAGTGAAGGGCAGGGGGGCGTCTATGGCTACACCTTC.

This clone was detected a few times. The CDR3 DNA reads TGTGCCAGCAGCTTAGCGGACCGGGACGGTGAAGCTTTCTTT. Translated: CASSLADRDGEAFF. V is TRBV7-9 and J is TRBJ1-1; perhaps TRBD1 as D (5 bases). Germline V gene data show CDR1 as SEHNR and CDR2 as FQNEAQ (reference sequence). V was trimmed by 0 bases and J by 7 bases, leaving 12 bases between them. This CDR3 has 14 residues.

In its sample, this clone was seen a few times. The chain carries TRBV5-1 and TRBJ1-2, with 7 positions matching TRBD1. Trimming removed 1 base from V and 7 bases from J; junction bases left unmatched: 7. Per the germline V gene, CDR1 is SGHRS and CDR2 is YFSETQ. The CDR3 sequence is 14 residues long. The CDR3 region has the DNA TGCGCCAGCAGCTTGCCGACAGGGACGGTTGGCTACACCTTC. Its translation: CASSLPTGTVGYTF.

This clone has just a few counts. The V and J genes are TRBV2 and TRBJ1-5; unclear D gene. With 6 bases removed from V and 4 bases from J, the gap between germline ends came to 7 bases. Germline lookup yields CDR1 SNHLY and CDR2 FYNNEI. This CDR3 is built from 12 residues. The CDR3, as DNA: TGTGCCAGCAGGACTATGAATCAGCCCCAGCATTTT. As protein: CASRTMNQPQHF.

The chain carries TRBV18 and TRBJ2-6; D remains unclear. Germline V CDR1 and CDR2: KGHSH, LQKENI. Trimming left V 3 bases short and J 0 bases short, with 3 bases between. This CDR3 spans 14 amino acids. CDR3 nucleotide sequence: TGTGCCAGCTCACCGGGCTCTGGGGCCAACGTCCTGACTTTC. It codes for CASSPGSGANVLTF.

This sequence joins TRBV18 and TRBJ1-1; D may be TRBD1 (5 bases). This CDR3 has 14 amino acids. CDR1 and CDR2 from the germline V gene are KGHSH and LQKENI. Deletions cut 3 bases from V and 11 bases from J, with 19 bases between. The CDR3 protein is CASSPGPKRGSAFF. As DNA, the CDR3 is TGTGCCAGCTCACCGGGACCGAAACGGGGGAGCGCTTTCTTT.

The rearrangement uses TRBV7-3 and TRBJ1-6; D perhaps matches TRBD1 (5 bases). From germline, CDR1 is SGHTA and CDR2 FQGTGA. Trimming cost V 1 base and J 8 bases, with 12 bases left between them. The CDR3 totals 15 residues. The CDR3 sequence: CASSLIGRGDSPLHF. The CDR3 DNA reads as TGTGCCAGCAGCTTAATCGGGAGGGGAGATTCACCCCTCCACTTT. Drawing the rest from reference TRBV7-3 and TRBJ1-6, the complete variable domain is GAGVSQTPSNKVTEKGKYVELRCDPISGHTALYWYRQSLGQGPEFLIYFQGTGAADDSGLPNDRFFAVRPEGSVSTLKIQRTERGDSAVYLCASSLIGRGDSPLHFGNGTRLTVT.